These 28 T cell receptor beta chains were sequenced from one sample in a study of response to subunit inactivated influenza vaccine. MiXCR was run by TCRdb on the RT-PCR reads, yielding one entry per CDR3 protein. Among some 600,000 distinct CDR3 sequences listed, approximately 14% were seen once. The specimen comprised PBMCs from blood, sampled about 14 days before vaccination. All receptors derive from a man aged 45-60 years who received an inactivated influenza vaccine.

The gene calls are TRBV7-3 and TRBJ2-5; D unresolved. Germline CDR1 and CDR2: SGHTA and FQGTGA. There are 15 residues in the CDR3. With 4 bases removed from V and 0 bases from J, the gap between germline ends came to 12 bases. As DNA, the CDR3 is TGTGCCAGCAGCTCTAACGGACGATACCAAGAGACCCAGTACTTC. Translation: CASSSNGRYQETQYF.

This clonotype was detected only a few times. The CDR3 region is CASSFRDRGPSNTGELFF. CDR3 DNA sequence: TGCGCCAGCAGCTTCCGGGACAGGGGCCCATCGAACACCGGGGAGCTGTTTTTT. The chain links TRBV5-1 to TRBJ2-2, with 10 bases identical to TRBD1. Germline CDR1 reads SGHRS; CDR2 reads YFSETQ. The J segment lost 0 bases and the V segment lost 2 bases, leaving 7 bases of the junction unmatched. CDR3 length: 18 amino acids.

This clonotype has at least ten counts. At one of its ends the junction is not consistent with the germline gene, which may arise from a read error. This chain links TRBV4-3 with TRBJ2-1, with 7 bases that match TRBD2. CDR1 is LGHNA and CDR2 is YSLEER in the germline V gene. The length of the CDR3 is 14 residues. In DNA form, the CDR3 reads TGTGCCAGCAGCCAAGCGGGACTCTACAATGAGCAGTTCTTC. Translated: CASSQAGLYNEQFF.

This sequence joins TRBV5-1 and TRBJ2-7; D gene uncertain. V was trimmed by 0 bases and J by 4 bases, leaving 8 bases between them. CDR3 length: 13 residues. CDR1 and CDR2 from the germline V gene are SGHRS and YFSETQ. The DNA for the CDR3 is TGCGCCAGCAGCTTGGTCGGAGAATACGAGCAGTACTTC. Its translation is CASSLVGEYEQYF.

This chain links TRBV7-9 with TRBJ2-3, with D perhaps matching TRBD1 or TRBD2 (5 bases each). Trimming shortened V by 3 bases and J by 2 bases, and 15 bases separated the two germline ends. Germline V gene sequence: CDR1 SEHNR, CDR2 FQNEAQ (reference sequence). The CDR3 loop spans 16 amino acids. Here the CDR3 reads CASSFSGTPVTDTQYF. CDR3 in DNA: TGTGCCAGCAGCTTCTCCGGGACGCCAGTCACAGATACGCAGTATTTT.

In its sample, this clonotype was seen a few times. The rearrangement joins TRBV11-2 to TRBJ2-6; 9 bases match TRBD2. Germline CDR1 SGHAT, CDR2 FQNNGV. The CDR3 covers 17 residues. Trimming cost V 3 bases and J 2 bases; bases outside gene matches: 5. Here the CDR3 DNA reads TGTGCCAGCAGCTTGGGTTTAGCGGGAGCTGGGGCCAACGTCCTGACTTTC. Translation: CASSLGLAGAGANVLTF.

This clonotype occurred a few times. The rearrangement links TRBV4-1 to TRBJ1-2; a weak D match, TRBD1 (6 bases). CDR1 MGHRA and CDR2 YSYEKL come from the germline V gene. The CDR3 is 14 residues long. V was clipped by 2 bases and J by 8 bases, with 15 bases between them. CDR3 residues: CASSQNRDPVGYTF. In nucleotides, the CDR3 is TGCGCCAGCAGCCAAAACAGGGACCCTGTGGGCTACACCTTC.

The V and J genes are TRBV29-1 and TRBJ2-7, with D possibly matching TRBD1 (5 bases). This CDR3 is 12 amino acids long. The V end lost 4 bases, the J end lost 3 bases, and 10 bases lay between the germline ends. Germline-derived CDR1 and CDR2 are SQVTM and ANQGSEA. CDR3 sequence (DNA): TGCAGCGTTGGACAGTCTGGCTACGAGCAGTACTTC. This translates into CSVGQSGYEQYF.

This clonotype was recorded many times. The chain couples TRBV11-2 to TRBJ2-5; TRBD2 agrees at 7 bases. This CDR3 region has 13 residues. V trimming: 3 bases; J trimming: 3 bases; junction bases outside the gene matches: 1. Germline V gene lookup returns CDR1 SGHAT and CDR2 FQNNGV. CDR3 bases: TGTGCCAGCAGCTTGGGAGGGGAAGAGACCCAGTACTTC. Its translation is CASSLGGEETQYF.

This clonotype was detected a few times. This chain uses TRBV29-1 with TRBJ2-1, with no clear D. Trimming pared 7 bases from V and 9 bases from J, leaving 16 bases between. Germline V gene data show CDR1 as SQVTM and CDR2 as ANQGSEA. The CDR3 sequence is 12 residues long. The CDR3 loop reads CSANQVRFEQFF. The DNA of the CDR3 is TGCAGCGCCAATCAGGTTCGGTTTGAGCAGTTCTTC.

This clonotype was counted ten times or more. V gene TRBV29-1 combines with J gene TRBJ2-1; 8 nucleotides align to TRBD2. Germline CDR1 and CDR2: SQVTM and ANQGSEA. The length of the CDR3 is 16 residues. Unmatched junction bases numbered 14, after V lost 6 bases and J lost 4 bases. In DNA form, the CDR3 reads TGCAGCGTCTGCGGGGGGCGCGACGGGGATTACAATGAGCAGTTCTTC. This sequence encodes CSVCGGRDGDYNEQFF.

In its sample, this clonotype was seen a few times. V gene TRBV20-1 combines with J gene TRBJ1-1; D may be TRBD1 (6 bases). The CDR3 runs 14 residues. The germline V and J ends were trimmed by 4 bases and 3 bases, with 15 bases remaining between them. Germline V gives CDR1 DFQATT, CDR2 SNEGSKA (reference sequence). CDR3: CSAKPGGRDTEAFF. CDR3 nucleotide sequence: TGCAGTGCTAAACCCGGGGGGCGAGACACTGAAGCTTTCTTT.

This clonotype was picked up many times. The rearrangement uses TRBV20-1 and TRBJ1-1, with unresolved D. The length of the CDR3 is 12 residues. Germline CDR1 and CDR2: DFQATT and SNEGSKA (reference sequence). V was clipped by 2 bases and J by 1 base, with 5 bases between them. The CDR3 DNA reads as TGCAGTGCTAGACCGGAGAACACTGAAGCTTTCTTT. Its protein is CSARPENTEAFF.

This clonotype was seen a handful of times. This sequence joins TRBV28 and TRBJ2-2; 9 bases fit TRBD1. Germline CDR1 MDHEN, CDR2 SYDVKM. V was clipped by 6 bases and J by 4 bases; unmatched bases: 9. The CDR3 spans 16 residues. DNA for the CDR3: TGTGCCAGCAGGGAAAGCTGGGACAGGGTCACCGGGGAGCTGTTTTTT. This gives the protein CASRESWDRVTGELFF.

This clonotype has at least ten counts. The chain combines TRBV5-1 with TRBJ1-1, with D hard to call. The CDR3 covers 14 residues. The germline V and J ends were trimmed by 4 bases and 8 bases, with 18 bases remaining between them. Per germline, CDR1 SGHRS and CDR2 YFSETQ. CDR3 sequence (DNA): TGCGCCAGCAGCCCCCTGGGCGAGAGTACAGAAGCTTTCTTT. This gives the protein CASSPLGESTEAFF.

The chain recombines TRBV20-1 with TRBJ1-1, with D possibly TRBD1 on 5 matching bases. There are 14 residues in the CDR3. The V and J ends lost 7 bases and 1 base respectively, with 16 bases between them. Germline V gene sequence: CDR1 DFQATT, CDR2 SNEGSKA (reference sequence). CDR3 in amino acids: CSDGEGAWNTEAFF. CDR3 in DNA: TGCAGTGATGGAGAAGGGGCCTGGAACACTGAAGCTTTCTTT.

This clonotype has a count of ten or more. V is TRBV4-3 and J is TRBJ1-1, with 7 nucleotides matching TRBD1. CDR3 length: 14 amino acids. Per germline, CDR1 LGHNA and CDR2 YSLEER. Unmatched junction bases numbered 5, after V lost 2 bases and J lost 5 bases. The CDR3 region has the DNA TGCGCCAGCAGCCAACAAAACAGGGGAACTGAAGCTTTCTTT. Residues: CASSQQNRGTEAFF.

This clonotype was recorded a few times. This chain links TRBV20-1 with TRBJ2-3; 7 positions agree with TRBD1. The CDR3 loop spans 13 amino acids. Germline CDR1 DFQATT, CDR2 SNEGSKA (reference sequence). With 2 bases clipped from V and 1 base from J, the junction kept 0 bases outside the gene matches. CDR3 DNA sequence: TGCAGTGCTAGAAGGGGGCGCACAGATACGCAGTATTTT. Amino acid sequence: CSARRGRTDTQYF.

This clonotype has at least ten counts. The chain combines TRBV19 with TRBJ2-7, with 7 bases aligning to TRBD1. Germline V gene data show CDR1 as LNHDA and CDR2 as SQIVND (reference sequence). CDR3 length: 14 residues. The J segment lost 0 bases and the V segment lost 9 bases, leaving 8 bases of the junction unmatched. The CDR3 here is CASSIGTASYEQYF. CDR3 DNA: TGTGCCAGCAGCATCGGGACAGCCTCCTACGAGCAGTACTTC.

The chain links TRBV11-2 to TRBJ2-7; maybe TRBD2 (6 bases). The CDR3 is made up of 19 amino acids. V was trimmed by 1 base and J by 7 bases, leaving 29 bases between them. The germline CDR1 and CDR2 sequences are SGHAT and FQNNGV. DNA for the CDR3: TGTGCCAGCAGCTTAGTCCCCCTACTCCGGGACTCACAGTTTTTTGAGCAGTACTTC. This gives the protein CASSLVPLLRDSQFFEQYF.

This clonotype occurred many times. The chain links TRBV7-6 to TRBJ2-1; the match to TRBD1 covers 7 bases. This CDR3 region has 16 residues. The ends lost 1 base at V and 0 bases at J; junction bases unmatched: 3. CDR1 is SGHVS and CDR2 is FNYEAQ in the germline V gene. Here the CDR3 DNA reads TGTGCCAGCAGCTTAGTGGGACAGAACTCCTACAATGAGCAGTTCTTC. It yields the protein CASSLVGQNSYNEQFF.

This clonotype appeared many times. The DNA of the CDR3 is TGTGCCAGCAGTTTAGGGGGGGCCCCAGAGACCCAGTACTTC. Translating gives CASSLGGAPETQYF. The chain recombines TRBV28 with TRBJ2-5; D perhaps matches TRBD2 (7 bases). The CDR3 is 14 amino acids. The V gene's germline CDR1 is MDHEN and CDR2 SYDVKM. Trimming pared 2 bases from V and 4 bases from J, leaving 11 bases between.

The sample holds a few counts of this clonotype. CDR3 sequence reads: CASSYPAARVANEQYF. DNA for the CDR3: TGTGCCAGCAGTTACCCGGCTGCCAGGGTAGCCAACGAGCAGTACTTC. The chain combines TRBV6-2 or TRBV6-3 with TRBJ2-7, with TRBD1 as a possible D gene (5 bases). This CDR3 contains 16 residues. With 2 bases removed from V and 5 bases from J, the gap between germline ends came to 19 bases. Germline lookup yields CDR1 MNHEY and CDR2 SVGEGT.

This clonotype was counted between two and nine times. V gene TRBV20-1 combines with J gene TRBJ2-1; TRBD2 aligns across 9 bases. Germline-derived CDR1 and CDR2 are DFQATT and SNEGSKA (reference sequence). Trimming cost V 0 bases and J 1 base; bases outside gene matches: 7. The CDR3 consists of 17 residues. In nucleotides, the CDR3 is TGCAGTGCTAGAGATTGGGGCAGCGGGAGGTCCTACAATGAGCAGTTCTTC. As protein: CSARDWGSGRSYNEQFF.

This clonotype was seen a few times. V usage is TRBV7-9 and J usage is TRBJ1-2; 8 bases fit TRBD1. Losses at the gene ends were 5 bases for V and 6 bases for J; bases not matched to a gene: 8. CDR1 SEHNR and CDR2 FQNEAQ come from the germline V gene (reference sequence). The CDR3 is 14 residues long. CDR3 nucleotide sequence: TGTGCCAGCAGCCCTGGGACAGGCGGCCATGGCTACACCTTC. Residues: CASSPGTGGHGYTF.

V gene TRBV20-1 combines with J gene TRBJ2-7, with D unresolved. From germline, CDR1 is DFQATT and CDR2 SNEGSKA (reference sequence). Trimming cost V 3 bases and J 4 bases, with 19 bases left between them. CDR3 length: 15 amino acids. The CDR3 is CSASFGLTSDYEQYF. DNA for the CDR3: TGCAGTGCTAGTTTCGGTCTCACCTCTGATTACGAGCAGTACTTC.

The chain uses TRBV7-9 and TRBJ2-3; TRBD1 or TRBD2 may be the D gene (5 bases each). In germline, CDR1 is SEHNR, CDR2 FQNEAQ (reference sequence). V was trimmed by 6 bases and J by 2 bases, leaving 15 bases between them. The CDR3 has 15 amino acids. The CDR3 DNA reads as TGTGCCAGCAGTCAAAGGGGACGGAACACAGATACGCAGTATTTT. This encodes CASSQRGRNTDTQYF.

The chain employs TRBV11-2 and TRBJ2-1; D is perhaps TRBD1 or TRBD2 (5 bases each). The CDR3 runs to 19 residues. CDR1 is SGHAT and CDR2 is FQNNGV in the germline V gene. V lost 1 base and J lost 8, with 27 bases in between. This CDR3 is CASSLVRYNRDPTDHEQFF. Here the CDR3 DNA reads TGTGCCAGCAGCTTAGTCAGGTATAACCGGGACCCAACGGACCATGAGCAGTTCTTC. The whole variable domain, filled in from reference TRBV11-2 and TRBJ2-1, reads EAGVAQSPRYKIIEKRQSVAFWCNPISGHATLYWYQQILGQGPKLLIQFQNNGVVDDSQLPKDRFSAERLKGVDSTLKIQPAKLEDSAVYLCASSLVRYNRDPTDHEQFFGPGTRLTVL.